This entry features one T cell receptor (beta chain) sequence. Its cognate antigen is unknown. The CDR3 has 15 residues. CDR1 MNHEY and CDR2 SVGEGT come from the germline V gene. V was pared by 6 bases and J by 6 bases, with 9 bases of the junction left unmatched. These data belong to a study of metastatic and nonmetastatic thyroid tumors. On the study more broadly: The comparison covered peripheral blood and tumor or nodule tissue in malignant and benign thyroid patients. The study's findings and limits: Relative to benign nodules, malignant thyroid tumors were reportedly characterized by significantly elevated TCR beta diversity in blood and tumor.

Original processing notes: For papillary thyroid cancer, a distant-metastasis classifier was constructed from CDR3 differences observed across clinicopathological groups. MiXCR was used by TCRdb to re-call the PCR reads. TCRdb, not the authors, supplied the V and J calls. The table shows 31,000 or so clones, with 25% to 30% occurring only once. All patients reached thyroid surgery having received no treatment beforehand. The sequenced sample consisted of blood. This receptor was obtained from a female donor with papillary thyroid cancer or a benign thyroid nodule (not recorded which). Some clones in this sample may be carry-over from other donors' samples. The J gene is TRBJ1-2, the V gene TRBV6-2 or TRBV6-3; 11 bases align to TRBD1. In DNA, the CDR3 is TGTGCCAGCAGCTCTCCCCGGGACAGGGGGGATGGCTACACCTTC. Residues: CASSSPRDRGDGYTF.